The 11 T cell receptor beta chains below all came from one sample that was sequenced in a study of T-cell memory formation after mild COVID-19. MiXCR was run by TCRdb on the 5' RACE reads, yielding one entry per CDR3 protein. The sample lists a few hundred thousand distinct CDR3 sequences; about 16% were seen once. Sequenced: PBMCs or a T cell subset sorted from them (not recorded which). The origin of the receptors is a man between 18 and 29 years old who had mild COVID-19 (a few samples of this study predate the infection). Cell type and time point are not known.

J is TRBJ2-1 and V is TRBV7-3, with 7 bases aligning to TRBD2. Germline V lookup: CDR1 SGHTA, CDR2 FQGTGA. With 1 base clipped from V and 6 bases from J, the junction kept 9 bases outside the gene matches. The CDR3 loop spans 16 amino acids. The CDR3 bases are TGTGCCAGCAGCTTAAGCTGGACTAGAAATCGCAATGAGCAGTTCTTC. Protein sequence: CASSLSWTRNRNEQFF.

The chain carries TRBV20-1 and TRBJ1-3; 8 nucleotides agree with TRBD1. This CDR3 region has 16 residues. V shed 0 bases and J 0 bases; nucleotides not matched to a gene: 4. Germline CDR1 is DFQATT and CDR2 is SNEGSKA (reference sequence). The DNA of the CDR3 is TGCAGTGCTAGAGACCTGACAGGGGCCTCTGGAAACACCATATATTTT. Encoded protein: CSARDLTGASGNTIYF.

The rearrangement links TRBV7-9 to TRBJ2-5; D not resolved. Germline CDR1 SEHNR, CDR2 FQNEAQ (reference sequence). The CDR3 sequence is 14 residues long. Trimming shortened V by 1 base and J by 4 bases, and 10 bases separated the two germline ends. The CDR3 DNA follows: TGTGCCAGCAGCTTAGTCGATCTCCGAGAGACCCAGTACTTC. It encodes CASSLVDLRETQYF.

This CDR3 reads CSAYRPGQVVDTQYF. The CDR3 bases are TGCAGTGCTTATAGACCGGGACAGGTGGTTGATACGCAGTATTTT. This chain links TRBV20-1 with TRBJ2-3, with 8 nucleotides matching TRBD1. J gave up 6 bases and V 5 bases, and 13 bases lay outside the gene matches. In germline, CDR1 is DFQATT, CDR2 SNEGSKA (reference sequence). The CDR3 runs 15 residues.

This clonotype was detected only a few times. The gene calls are TRBV9 and TRBJ2-1; D might be TRBD2 (6 bases). V lost 3 bases to trimming and J lost 8 bases, with 15 bases between them. CDR3 length equals 14 residues. The germline CDR1 and CDR2 sequences are SGDLS and YYNGEE. Here the CDR3 reads CASSAWGTGDEQFF. CDR3 nucleotides: TGTGCCAGCAGCGCCTGGGGGACGGGAGATGAGCAGTTCTTC.

This chain connects TRBV7-2 to TRBJ1-2; 7 positions match TRBD1. V shed 5 bases, J shed 8 bases, and the junction held 11 bases outside the gene matches. The CDR3 spans 14 residues. Germline V gives CDR1 SGHTA, CDR2 FQGNSA. Here the CDR3 DNA reads TGTGCCAGCAGCGGCCCCGGGACAGCTTGGGGCTACACCTTC. It codes for CASSGPGTAWGYTF.

This clonotype was observed a handful of times. The rearrangement uses TRBV7-2 and TRBJ1-6; TRBD1 agrees at 9 bases. V was clipped by 3 bases and J by 8 bases; unmatched bases: 2. CDR1 SGHTA and CDR2 FQGNSA come from the germline V gene. CDR3 length: 14 residues. DNA of the CDR3: TGTGCCAGCAGCTTCCGGGACAGGGATTCACCCCTCCACTTT. As protein: CASSFRDRDSPLHF.

This sequence joins TRBV20-1 and TRBJ1-1; possibly TRBD1 for D (6 bases). Germline assignment: CDR1 DFQATT and CDR2 SNEGSKA (reference sequence). Trimming removed 2 bases at V and 4 bases at J, with 17 bases between. There are 15 residues in the CDR3. The CDR3 reads CSARNAGDLLTEAFF. The CDR3 coding sequence is TGCAGTGCTAGAAATGCAGGGGATCTCCTCACTGAAGCTTTCTTT.

This clonotype appeared a few times. This chain joins TRBV27 and TRBJ1-6; D remains unclear. Trimming removed 6 bases at V and 0 bases at J, with 12 bases between. Germline V lookup: CDR1 MNHEY, CDR2 SMNVEV (reference sequence). CDR3 length: 16 residues. CDR3 bases: TGTGCCAGCAGCCTGACGGTGAGCTCCTATAATTCACCCCTCCACTTT. The encoded protein is CASSLTVSSYNSPLHF.

The J gene is TRBJ2-5, the V gene TRBV9; D gene ambiguous. The CDR3 length is 14 residues. Germline assignment: CDR1 SGDLS and CDR2 YYNGEE. V was trimmed by 3 bases and J by 1 base, leaving 10 bases between them. The CDR3 DNA sequence: TGTGCCAGCAGCGGAGGAGTTTTCCAAGAGACCCAGTACTTC. Its translation is CASSGGVFQETQYF.

Here the CDR3 reads CASSYGRQETQYF. The CDR3 bases are TGTGCCAGCAGTTATGGGAGACAAGAGACCCAGTACTTC. The chain links TRBV6-2 or TRBV6-3 to TRBJ2-5; D might be TRBD2 (5 bases). V was clipped by 3 bases and J by 2 bases, with 7 bases between them. The CDR3 is 13 residues long. CDR1 MNHEY and CDR2 SVGEGT come from the germline V gene.